Listed below are T cell receptor beta chains from one sample, sequenced in a study of cytomegalovirus exposure and HLA in healthy donors. Here immunoSEQ multiplex PCR was the method, and the copy in TCRdb shows in-frame clones only, minus some. The repertoire holds tens of thousands of clones, with around 70% as singletons. The specimen sequenced was PBMCs. All receptors come from a man aged 45 to 65 in good health and CMV-seronegative. The CDR3 runs from the conserved cysteine through the conserved F or W. A D gene is named only where the DNA matches it firmly. The size entry is marked missing in some rows and otherwise reads once, few, many or a size class.

D gene,clone size,J gene,V gene,CDR3 protein,CDR3 DNA
TRBD1,NA,TRBJ2-1,TRBV2,CASSGGDRGSYNEQFF,TGTGCCAGCAGTGGGGGGGACAGGGGTTCCTACAATGAGCAGTTCTTC
NA,NA,TRBJ1-1,TRBV4-2,CASSQDGGTEAFF,TGTGCCAGCAGCCAAGACGGGGGGACTGAAGCTTTCTTT
NA,few,TRBJ1-5,TRBV5-8,CASSLMSSSQANQPQHF,TGTGCCAGCAGCTTGATGTCGAGTTCGCAGGCCAATCAGCCCCAGCATTTT
TRBD2,NA,TRBJ2-3,TRBV9,CASSVVRSGASGTDTQYF,TGTGCCAGCAGCGTAGTTCGCTCTGGGGCTAGCGGGACTGATACGCAGTATTTT
TRBD1,NA,TRBJ1-5,TRBV2,CASSPGQGANQPQHF,TGTGCCAGCAGCCCGGGACAGGGGGCAAATCAGCCCCAGCATTTT
NA,NA,TRBJ1-2,TRBV9,CASSVGVGYGYTF,TGTGCCAGCAGCGTAGGGGTCGGGTATGGCTACACCTTC
NA,NA,TRBJ2-4,TRBV29-1,CSVHLEGGRNIQYF,TGCAGCGTTCATCTGGAGGGGGGGCGAAACATTCAGTACTTC
NA,NA,TRBJ1-3,TRBV30,CAWSTMTGNTIYF,TGTGCCTGGAGTACAATGACAGGAAACACCATATATTTT
TRBD2,NA,TRBJ2-1,TRBV6-5,CASRGGSSYNEQFF,TGTGCCAGCCGGGGGGGAAGCTCCTACAATGAGCAGTTCTTC
TRBD1,few,TRBJ1-6,TRBV5-1,CASSTGTGGGPLHF,TGCGCCAGCAGCACAGGGACAGGGGGCGGACCCCTCCACTTT
NA,once,TRBJ1-1,TRBV6-4,CATQAGPNTEAFF,TGTGCCACCCAGGCGGGGCCAAACACTGAAGCTTTCTTT
TRBD1,NA,TRBJ1-5,TRBV7-2,CASSLRTGGTQPQHF,TGTGCCAGCAGCTTGAGGACAGGGGGCACTCAGCCCCAGCATTTT
TRBD1,NA,TRBJ1-5,TRBV10-3,CAIRSDRDGQPQHF,TGTGCCATCAGGTCGGACAGGGACGGACAGCCCCAGCATTTT
NA,NA,TRBJ1-2,TRBV28,CASSLIPRADGYTF,TGTGCCAGCAGTTTGATTCCCAGGGCGGATGGCTACACCTTC
NA,few,TRBJ2-2,TRBV6-4,CASSESGDTGELFF,TGTGCCAGCAGTGAGTCAGGGGACACCGGGGAGCTGTTTTTT
TRBD1,NA,TRBJ1-5,TRBV30,CAWSVQGRNQPQHF,TGTGCCTGGAGTGTACAGGGGCGCAATCAGCCCCAGCATTTT
TRBD1,NA,TRBJ2-7,TRBV30,CAWSQGASYEQYF,TGTGCCTGGAGTCAGGGGGCCTCCTACGAGCAGTACTTC
NA,NA,TRBJ1-2,TRBV20-1,CSARLTLGYTF,TGCAGTGCTAGACTAACCTTAGGCTACACCTTC
TRBD2,NA,TRBJ2-3,TRBV4-2,CASSQGSGGSGWDTQYF,TGTGCCAGCAGCCAAGGCTCGGGGGGAAGTGGATGGGATACGCAGTATTTT
TRBD1,NA,TRBJ2-1,TRBV4-3,CASSQDAGTGGMRRFF,TGCGCCAGCAGCCAAGATGCAGGGACAGGGGGCATGAGACGGTTCTTC
NA,NA,TRBJ1-5,TRBV5-8,CASSLRAQPQHF,TGTGCCAGCAGCCTGAGGGCGCAGCCCCAGCATTTT
TRBD2,NA,TRBJ2-1,TRBV18,CASYFGTSGGARNEQFF,TGTGCCAGCTATTTCGGGACTAGCGGGGGGGCCCGCAATGAGCAGTTCTTC